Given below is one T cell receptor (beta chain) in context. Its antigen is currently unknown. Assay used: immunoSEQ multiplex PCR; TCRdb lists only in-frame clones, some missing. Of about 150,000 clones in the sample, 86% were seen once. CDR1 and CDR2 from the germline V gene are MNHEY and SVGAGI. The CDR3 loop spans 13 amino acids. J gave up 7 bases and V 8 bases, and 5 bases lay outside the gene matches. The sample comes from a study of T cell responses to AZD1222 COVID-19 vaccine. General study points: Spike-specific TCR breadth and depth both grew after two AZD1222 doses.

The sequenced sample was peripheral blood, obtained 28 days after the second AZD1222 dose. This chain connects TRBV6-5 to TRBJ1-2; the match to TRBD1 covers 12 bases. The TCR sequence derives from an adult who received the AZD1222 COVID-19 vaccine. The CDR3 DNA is TGTGCCAGCGCCGGGACAGGGGGCGCTGGCTACACCTTC. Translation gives CASAGTGGAGYTF.